This record concerns one T cell receptor (beta chain) sequence. Its antigen remains unknown. Expressed TCRB transcripts were sequenced after all isolated RNA was converted to cDNA. Libraries were prepared by immunoSEQ multiplex PCR; TCRdb keeps only in-frame clonotypes and omits some of them. In the table there are 95,000 to 150,000 clones, roughly 17% of which are singletons. This entry comes from a study of beta chain features in type 1 diabetes. The study, taken as a whole, reports: TCRB CDR3s were moderately but significantly shorter in Type 1 diabetes patients in all four CD4+ subsets. High TCR expression in some cells could lead to their over-representation in cDNA sequencing.

V dropped 0 bases and J dropped 7 bases, with 13 bases sitting between them. From germline, CDR1 is MGHRA and CDR2 YSYEKL. The CDR3 loop spans 16 amino acids. CD45RO/CCR7/CD25/CD127/CD95/CD27 staining was used to isolate CD4+ naive, central memory, regulatory and stem cell-like memory cells by sorting. This chain uses TRBV4-1 with TRBJ1-6; no clear D gene. The clonotype comes from a man younger than 35 with type 1 diabetes. The specimen sequenced was central memory CD4+ T cells from blood. The CDR3 reads CASSQDFEESNSPLHF. CDR3 DNA sequence: TGCGCCAGCAGCCAAGATTTTGAGGAATCGAATTCACCCCTCCACTTT.